These T cell receptor beta chains were read from a single sample in a study of blood T cell repertoires in COVID-19. The assay was immunoSEQ multiplex PCR, and TCRdb's table has in-frame clones only and misses some. The data contain some 220,000 clones, approximately 85% of them singletons. Sample: peripheral blood. The source of these receptors is a woman in her 70s with COVID-19, enrolled during active disease. Each CDR3 is given without its conserved first and last residue.

V gene: TRBV19
J gene: TRBJ1-5
CDR3 protein: ASRGTGRPNNQPQH

V gene: TRBV15
J gene: TRBJ2-1
CDR3 protein: ATSRDLVNVVAIRNEQF

V gene: TRBV7-2
J gene: TRBJ1-3
CDR3 protein: ASSLEPGNTIY

V gene: TRBV5-4
J gene: TRBJ1-2
CDR3 protein: ASSLTGQGRGGYT

V gene: TRBV5-1
J gene: TRBJ1-2
CDR3 protein: ASSLSGGANYGYT

V gene: TRBV7-2
J gene: TRBJ1-5
CDR3 protein: ASSLQGSSNQPQH

V gene: TRBV28
J gene: TRBJ2-2
CDR3 protein: ASRGDRGARTGELF

V gene: TRBV7-3
J gene: TRBJ2-2
CDR3 protein: ASSLTRTGSTGELF

V gene: TRBV7-8
J gene: TRBJ2-3
CDR3 protein: ATKGGLSTDTQY

V gene: TRBV7-8
J gene: TRBJ2-3
CDR3 protein: ASVPGTQLWHTQY

V gene: TRBV6-5
J gene: TRBJ1-1
CDR3 protein: ASSPQGAITEAF

V gene: TRBV19
J gene: TRBJ1-2
CDR3 protein: ATKAGTSRAGYT

V gene: TRBV20-1
J gene: TRBJ1-5
CDR3 protein: SASESGQQQPQH

V gene: TRBV11-1
J gene: TRBJ2-7
CDR3 protein: ASSLRDGYPYEQY